Sequencing of this TCR beta chain was carried out in a study of CD8 T cells in Susac syndrome. Trimming removed 6 bases at V and 2 bases at J, with 13 bases between. The V gene's germline CDR1 is MNHEY and CDR2 SMNVEV (reference sequence). The CDR3 contains 14 residues. An input of about 0.5 to 1 ug of RNA was subjected to reverse transcription using random hexamers. TCRdb redid the calling of the immunoSEQ multiplex PCR reads with MiXCR, one entry per CDR3 protein. The sample consists of some 180,000 distinct CDR3 sequences, about 95% of them appearing once. This receptor was taken from a human donor in good health. The sample was CD4+ T cells from PBMCs. The chain couples TRBV27 to TRBJ2-5; the D gene is possibly TRBD2 (5 bases). CDR3 amino acids: CASRSSWTQETQYF. The CDR3 DNA sequence: TGTGCCAGCAGATCGTCGTGGACTCAAGAGACCCAGTACTTC.